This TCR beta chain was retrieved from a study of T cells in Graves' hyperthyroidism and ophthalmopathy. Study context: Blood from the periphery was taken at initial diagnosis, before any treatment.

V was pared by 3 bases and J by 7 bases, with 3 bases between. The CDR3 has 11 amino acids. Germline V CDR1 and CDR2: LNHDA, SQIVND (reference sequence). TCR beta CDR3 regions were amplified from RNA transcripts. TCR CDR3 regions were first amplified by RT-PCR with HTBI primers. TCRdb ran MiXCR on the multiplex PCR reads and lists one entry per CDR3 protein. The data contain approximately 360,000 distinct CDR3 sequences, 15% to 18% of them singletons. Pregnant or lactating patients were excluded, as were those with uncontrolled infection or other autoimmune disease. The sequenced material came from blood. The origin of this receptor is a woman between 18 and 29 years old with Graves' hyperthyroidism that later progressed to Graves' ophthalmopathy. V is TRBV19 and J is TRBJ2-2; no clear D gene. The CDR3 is CASSIIGELFF. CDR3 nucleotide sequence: TGTGCCAGTAGTATTATCGGGGAGCTGTTTTTT.